The clone carrying this T cell receptor (beta chain) has just a few counts. V lost 4 bases and J 6 bases, leaving 6 bases between the germline ends. There are 11 residues in the CDR3. Germline CDR1 reads SEHNR; CDR2 reads FQNEAQ (reference sequence). This sample was included in a study of patients and donors after allogeneic stem cell transplantation. One entry per CDR3 protein results from TCRdb running MiXCR on the RT-PCR reads. The sample lists about a million distinct CDR3 sequences; roughly 18% were seen once. The genes are TRBV7-9 and TRBJ1-2; D remains ambiguous. This TCR came from a human donor who was either an allogeneic HSCT recipient or a stem cell or donor lymphocyte infusion donor (not recorded which). It is not recorded whose cells these are; they may come from a transplant donor. Sequencing used blood, either unsorted or a sorted T cell fraction (not recorded which). As DNA, the CDR3 is TGTGCCAGCAGCTGGACCAATGGCTACACCTTC. This translates into CASSWTNGYTF. Looking up the rest from reference TRBV7-9 and TRBJ1-2 gives the full variable domain: DTGVSQNPRHKITKRGQNVTFRCDPISEHNRLYWYRQTLGQGPEFLTYFQNEAQLEKSRLLSDRFSAERPKGSFSTLEIQRTEQGDSAMYLCASSWTNGYTFGSGTRLTVV.